These T cell receptor beta chains were read from a single sample in a study of graft-versus-host responses after intestinal transplantation. This table comes from immunoSEQ multiplex PCR, and its TCRdb copy is limited to in-frame clones, with some not included. The profile shows some 21,000 clones, 55% to 70% of them singletons. The starting material was alloreactive CD4+ T cells from a mixed lymphocyte reaction culture, obtained before intestinal transplant. Receptors originate from a human patient who received an intestinal transplant. Both conserved end residues are part of each CDR3. A D gene is named only where the DNA matches it firmly. A clone size is listed for some rows: how often the clone was seen (once, few, many), or a class if it is expanded.

J,size,V,D,CDR3,DNA
TRBJ2-3,.,TRBV7-2,.,CASSLRRVDTQYF,TGTGCCAGCAGCTTACGGCGGGTAGATACGCAGTATTTT
TRBJ1-2,.,TRBV10-2,.,CASTITGYGYTF,TGCGCCAGCACTATAACAGGGTATGGCTACACCTTC
TRBJ1-2,.,TRBV5-1,.,CASSTTDSYYGYTF,TGCGCCAGCAGCACAACGGACAGCTACTATGGCTACACCTTC
TRBJ2-3,.,TRBV29-1,TRBD2,CSVWGGRNTTDTQYF,TGCAGCGTGTGGGGGGGAAGAAACACCACAGATACGCAGTATTTT
TRBJ1-1,few,TRBV10-2,.,CASGTLERTEAFF,TGCGCCAGCGGGACTCTAGAGAGAACTGAAGCTTTCTTT
TRBJ1-6,.,TRBV5-8,.,CASSPRRGNSPLHF,TGTGCCAGCAGCCCCCGCCGGGGGAATTCACCCCTCCACTTT
TRBJ2-1,few,TRBV7-2,TRBD2,CASSGGAGALYNEQFF,TGTGCCAGCAGCGGGGGAGCGGGGGCCCTATACAATGAGCAGTTCTTC
TRBJ2-7,few,TRBV2,TRBD1,CASSNNFDRASYEQYF,TGTGCCAGCAGCAACAATTTTGACAGGGCATCCTACGAGCAGTACTTC
TRBJ1-1,.,TRBV2,.,CASRYTGKNTEAFF,TGTGCCAGCAGGTATACGGGAAAGAACACTGAAGCTTTCTTT
TRBJ2-5,.,TRBV7-3,.,CASSKTREETQYF,TGTGCCAGCAGCAAAACTAGGGAGGAGACCCAGTACTTC
TRBJ1-6,.,TRBV4-3,.,CASSQVIGGLNSPLHF,TGCGCCAGCAGCCAAGTCATTGGGGGACTTAATTCACCCCTCCACTTT
TRBJ1-5,few,TRBV6-5,TRBD1,CASRPTGGAGQPQHF,TGTGCCAGCAGACCCACAGGGGGCGCAGGGCAGCCCCAGCATTTT
TRBJ2-2,.,TRBV5-1,.,CASSFRTFTGELFF,TGCGCCAGCAGCTTCCGGACATTCACCGGGGAGCTGTTTTTT
TRBJ2-7,.,TRBV4-1,.,CASSQRNREFSYEQYF,TGCGCCAGCAGCCAGAGGAACCGGGAGTTCTCCTACGAGCAGTACTTC
TRBJ2-7,few,TRBV5-1,.,CASSPGHPTASYEQYF,TGCGCCAGCAGCCCGGGACACCCAACGGCTTCCTACGAGCAGTACTTC
TRBJ2-2,.,TRBV7-2,TRBD2,CASSLRLAGGPNTGELFF,TGTGCCAGCAGCCTGAGGCTAGCGGGGGGGCCGAACACCGGGGAGCTGTTTTTT
TRBJ2-7,few,TRBV29-1,TRBD2,CSFSAGGPYEQYF,TGCAGTTTCTCAGCGGGAGGGCCCTACGAGCAGTACTTC
TRBJ2-3,.,TRBV18,.,CASSPGLTDTQYF,TGTGCCAGCTCACCAGGGCTCACGGATACGCAGTATTTT
TRBJ1-5,few,TRBV5-1,TRBD1,CASSLGQGQPQHF,TGCGCCAGCAGCCTGGGACAGGGTCAGCCCCAGCATTTT
TRBJ2-4,.,TRBV6-1,.,CASRVEGNIQYF,TGTGCCAGCAGAGTCGAGGGAAACATTCAGTACTTC
TRBJ1-5,few,TRBV30,.,CAWSVSPTGRNNQPQHF,TGTGCCTGGAGTGTAAGTCCAACAGGCAGGAACAATCAGCCCCAGCATTTT
TRBJ1-3,.,TRBV15,.,CATSRDRQSVGNTIYF,TGTGCCACCAGCAGAGATCGACAGTCGGTAGGAAACACCATATATTTT
TRBJ2-1,few,TRBV5-1,.,CASSYERGGSEQFF,TGCGCCAGCAGCTACGAAAGAGGGGGTAGTGAGCAGTTCTTC
TRBJ1-5,.,TRBV30,TRBD1,CAWGQGNQPQHF,TGTGCCTGGGGACAGGGCAATCAGCCCCAGCATTTT
TRBJ1-1,.,TRBV28,.,CASRLPGFYTEAFF,TGTGCCAGCAGACTCCCGGGGTTCTACACTGAAGCTTTCTTT
TRBJ2-4,.,TRBV7-9,TRBD1,CASSTGASPIQYF,TGTGCCAGCAGCACAGGGGCCAGCCCGATTCAGTACTTC
TRBJ1-3,.,TRBV6-1,.,CASSTRVQSGNTIYF,TGTGCCAGCAGTACTCGGGTTCAGTCTGGAAACACCATATATTTT
TRBJ2-1,.,TRBV10-2,.,CASSPLLSEGSYNEQFF,TGCGCCAGCAGTCCCCTTCTGTCGGAGGGATCGTACAATGAGCAGTTCTTC
TRBJ2-7,.,TRBV5-1,TRBD2,CASSAPGLAGSYEQYF,TGCGCCAGCAGCGCCCCCGGACTAGCGGGATCCTACGAGCAGTACTTC
TRBJ1-5,.,TRBV7-9,.,CASSLSDWEPQHF,TGTGCCAGCAGCTTGAGCGACTGGGAGCCCCAGCATTTT
TRBJ1-2,few,TRBV7-9,.,CASSLRGQNNYGYTF,TGTGCCAGCAGCTTACGCGGACAGAACAACTATGGCTACACCTTC
TRBJ1-2,few,TRBV7-2,.,CASSSDSYLYGYTF,TGTGCCAGCAGCTCGGACAGCTATCTCTATGGCTACACCTTC
TRBJ1-1,few,TRBV27,TRBD1,CATRDRPSNTEAFF,TGTGCCACCAGGGACAGGCCGTCGAACACTGAAGCTTTCTTT
TRBJ2-1,once,TRBV2,TRBD1,CASIRDRDINEQFF,TGTGCCAGCATCCGGGACAGGGACATAAATGAGCAGTTCTTC
TRBJ1-6,few,TRBV12-5,.,CASGLWRGSYNSPLHF,TGTGCTAGTGGTTTGTGGAGAGGCTCCTATAATTCACCCCTCCACTTT
TRBJ1-1,.,TRBV11-3,.,CASSQERVNTEAFF,TGTGCCAGCAGCCAAGAGAGAGTGAACACTGAAGCTTTCTTT
TRBJ1-3,few,TRBV5-4,.,CASSTEGTGWNTIYF,TGTGCCAGCAGCACCGAAGGAACAGGGTGGAACACCATATATTTT
TRBJ2-7,.,TRBV5-4,TRBD2,CASSFGGLAGSYEQYF,TGTGCCAGCAGCTTTGGGGGACTAGCGGGTTCCTACGAGCAGTACTTC
TRBJ1-3,.,TRBV7-6,.,CASSLAKTDNTIYF,TGTGCCAGCAGCTTAGCGAAGACAGACAACACCATATATTTT
TRBJ1-2,.,TRBV5-4,.,CASSLLREGYTF,TGTGCCAGCAGCTTGTTGCGGGAGGGCTACACCTTC
TRBJ1-2,.,TRBV5-6,TRBD1,CASRATGGGYGYTF,TGTGCCAGCAGGGCAACAGGGGGAGGGTATGGCTACACCTTC
TRBJ2-7,few,TRBV7-9,.,CASSWRDSTYEQYF,TGTGCCAGCAGCTGGCGGGACAGCACCTACGAGCAGTACTTC